A selection of T cell receptor beta chains follows, all from one sample in a study of sequential checkpoint blockade in melanoma. Assay: immunoSEQ multiplex PCR; the TCRdb copy retains only in-frame clones and omits some. The profile covers more than 10,000 clones, with about 27% appearing a single time and about 26% taken by the ten largest. The starting material was tumor tissue (inferred from file names), obtained from a patient given nivolumab and ipilimumab in sequence. These receptors were taken from a human donor with melanoma. CDR3s include the opening cysteine and the closing phenylalanine or tryptophan. Each record gives: CDR3 protein, V gene, J gene.

CASSYSGGSGANVLTF,TRBV6-8,TRBJ2-6
CASSPSPPGTGGRQYF,TRBV18,TRBJ2-7
CASSLSGTGIPEAFF,TRBV6-8,TRBJ1-1
CASSPKYRNSPLHF,TRBV25-1,TRBJ1-6
CASSQGAGGEQFF,TRBV14,TRBJ2-1
CASGLVGSPLHF,TRBV12-5,TRBJ1-6
CASSLGLRGEQYF,TRBV7-1,TRBJ2-7
CASSQRSSGPLVLGYTF,TRBV14,TRBJ1-2
CASSSRLAGYNEQFF,TRBV7-5,TRBJ2-1
CASRTSYSNQPQHF,TRBV6-8,TRBJ1-5
CASSEVGVSYNEQFF,TRBV6-1,TRBJ2-1
CASSKSPDREVENTIYF,TRBV19,TRBJ1-3
CASRGTGTDTQYF,TRBV19,TRBJ2-3
CASSESGGPGGNTIYF,TRBV25-1,TRBJ1-3
CASSLRSGRQETQYF,TRBV11-3,TRBJ2-5
CASTPAGGKDSPLHF,TRBV19,TRBJ1-6
CASSVGRDSYNEQFF,TRBV9,TRBJ2-1
CASSLVPGQGYTGELFF,TRBV5-1,TRBJ2-2
CASSEETRRGSSSYNEQFF,TRBV9,TRBJ2-1
CASSLGTVNTEAFF,TRBV5-1,TRBJ1-1
CASSSQGTVTDTQYF,TRBV11-3,TRBJ2-3
CAWSEKTSGSPEQFF,TRBV30,TRBJ2-1
CASSQGGFGYTF,TRBV14,TRBJ1-2
CASREQGNYGYTF,TRBV19,TRBJ1-2
CASSWTGGAEQYF,TRBV23-1,TRBJ2-7
CASSRDSNTGELFF,TRBV11-3,TRBJ2-2
CASSAASGSYNEQFF,TRBV9,TRBJ2-1
CASSTSGDSYNEQFF,TRBV6-8,TRBJ2-1
CASSYSRQGGGYTF,TRBV6-8,TRBJ1-2